This T cell receptor (beta chain) derives from a study of T cell clones after liver transplantation. General observations from the study: Low donor cell numbers restricted donor-reactive repertoire measurement in two subjects.

Method: immunoSEQ multiplex PCR; TCRdb's copy keeps in-frame clones and lacks some. The top ten clones hold roughly 0.87% of a sample with around 71,000 clones, over 70% of them seen once. Unstimulated PBMCs were sorted into CD3+CD4+ and CD3+CD8+ populations. The ends lost 6 bases at V and 7 bases at J; junction bases unmatched: 6. The CDR3 is 14 amino acids. CDR1 MNHEY and CDR2 SVGAGI come from the germline V gene. About this clone itself: The antigen is not known.

The chain uses TRBV6-5 and TRBJ1-4; 9 bases match TRBD1. This receptor was taken from a human patient who received a liver transplant. Some T cells may originate from the graft donor. Specimen: CD4+ T cells from blood, collected 12 months after liver transplant. CDR3 in amino acids: CASRSTGGIEKLFF. The CDR3 DNA reads TGTGCCAGCAGATCCACAGGGGGCATTGAAAAACTGTTTTTT.